This T cell receptor beta chain was recorded in a study of blood T cell repertoires in COVID-19. Study-level background: From the United States, Italy and Spain came samples of acute and convalescent COVID-19.

Sequencing was performed with immunoSEQ multiplex PCR; in TCRdb, only in-frame clones are kept and a portion is missing. The sample has 250,000 to 300,000 clones; roughly 93% are singletons. Trimming left V 0 bases short and J 0 bases short, with 15 bases between. CDR1 MDHEN and CDR2 SYDVKM come from the germline V gene. CDR3 length equals 18 residues. The receptor was derived from a woman aged 40-49 years with acute COVID-19. J is TRBJ2-1 and V is TRBV28; D gene uncertain. The sequenced sample was PBMCs or T cells enriched from blood (not recorded which). The CDR3: CASSLWRRDHTSYNEQFF. DNA for the CDR3: TGTGCCAGCAGTTTATGGCGTCGAGATCATACCTCCTACAATGAGCAGTTCTTC.